This T cell receptor (beta chain) was recovered during a study of cytomegalovirus exposure and HLA in healthy donors. Study-wide background: Findings of an earlier analysis included over 95 million unique TCR beta sequences from about 180 million T cells. Notes on the study in general: A later analysis appeared to link common viral pathogens to several of the most significant clusters.

In the PCR, 60 Vbeta and 13 Jbeta primers were used. Profiled with immunoSEQ multiplex PCR; TCRdb holds only in-frame clones, not every one. The sample carries 180,000 or so clones, roughly 85% recorded once. Regarding donors, all were healthy bone marrow donors. The CDR3 is made up of 10 amino acids. CDR1 is MNHEY, CDR2 SVGAGI, per germline. V was cut by 6 bases and J by 5 bases, with 5 bases left in between. This clone came up a few times. Its matching antigen is unknown. Sequences were obtained from PBMCs. This sequence originates from a man aged 18 to 30 in good health and CMV-seropositive. This chain connects TRBV6-5 to TRBJ2-7; no clear D gene. The CDR3 loop is CASSPHEQYF. CDR3 DNA sequence: TGTGCCAGCAGCCCTCACGAGCAGTACTTC.